The T cell receptor beta chain described here comes from a study of blood T cell repertoires in COVID-19. Study background: Whether acute or convalescent, the COVID-19 samples came from the United States, Italy and Spain. From T cells, B-cell-depleted T cells, or PBMCs came the material, which was cDNA or gDNA.

Original processing notes: Nucleated cell number was recorded as an estimate derived from reference gene primer amplification. Some clones are missing from TCRdb's copy, which holds only in-frame ones; the method was immunoSEQ multiplex PCR. For V, J and clone size, that table is used; D and trimming come from the DNA. The repertoire consists of around 220,000 clones, with around 80% occurring once and the leading ten covering 4%. V lost 6 bases, J lost 6 bases, and 7 bases stayed unmatched. The germline V gene encodes CDR1 MNHNY and CDR2 SVGAGI (reference sequence). The length of the CDR3 is 14 residues.

The rearrangement uses TRBV6-6 and TRBJ1-1; 10 bases are a match to TRBD1. The receptor's source is a woman aged 40-49 years with active or convalescent COVID-19. Material: peripheral blood. CDR3 loop: CASSFDRGLSEAFF. The CDR3 nucleotides are TGTGCCAGCAGCTTTGACAGGGGGCTATCTGAAGCTTTCTTT.